The T cell receptor (beta chain) under discussion was sequenced for a study of identifying expanded T cells in peripheral blood. The germline CDR1 and CDR2 sequences are SGHTA and FQGNSA. The V segment lost 1 base and the J segment 2 bases; nucleotides outside the gene matches: 4. The CDR3 has 16 amino acids. The assay was immunoSEQ multiplex PCR, and TCRdb's table has in-frame clones only and misses some. Of around 84,000 clones in the sample, 70% to 90% are singletons; the top ten hold 7.3%. The chain employs TRBV7-2 and TRBJ1-3; TRBD1 matches 8 bases. The receptor was derived from a person aged 18-70 years in good health. Sequencing input: blood. CDR3 sequence reads: CASSLDRDRPGNTIYF. CDR3 DNA sequence: TGTGCCAGCAGCTTAGACCGGGACAGGCCTGGAAACACCATATATTTT.